This T cell receptor (beta chain) was captured by sequencing in a study of CD4+ T cells in melanoma. Clones were read by immunoSEQ multiplex PCR, and TCRdb kept only the in-frame ones, dropping some. The profile shows roughly 10,000 clones, 68% of them singletons. This CDR3 has 15 amino acids. The germline V gene encodes CDR1 SGHTA and CDR2 FQGTGA. With 2 bases clipped from V and 8 bases from J, the junction kept 9 bases outside the gene matches. The J gene is TRBJ2-3, the V gene TRBV7-3; 8 nucleotides match TRBD2. Sequenced input: cells from a culture (not recorded whether cultured in vitro). This TCR derives from a human donor with melanoma. In DNA form, the CDR3 reads TGTGCCAGCAGCTTATCGGCCGGGGGGGCTGGTACGCAGTATTTT. Its protein product is CASSLSAGGAGTQYF.